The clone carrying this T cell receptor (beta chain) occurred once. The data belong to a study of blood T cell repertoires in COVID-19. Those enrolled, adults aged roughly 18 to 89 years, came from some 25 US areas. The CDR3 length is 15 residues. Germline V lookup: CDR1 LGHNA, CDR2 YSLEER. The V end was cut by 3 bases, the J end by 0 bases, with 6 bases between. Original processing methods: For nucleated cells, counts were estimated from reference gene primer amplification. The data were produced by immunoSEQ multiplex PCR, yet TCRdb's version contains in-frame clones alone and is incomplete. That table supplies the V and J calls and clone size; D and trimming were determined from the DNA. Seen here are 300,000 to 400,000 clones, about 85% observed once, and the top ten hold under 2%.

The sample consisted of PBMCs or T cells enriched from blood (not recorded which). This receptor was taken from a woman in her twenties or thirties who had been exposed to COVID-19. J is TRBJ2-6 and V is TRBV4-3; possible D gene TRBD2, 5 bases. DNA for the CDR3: TGCGCCAGCAGCCACGACTACTCTGGGGCCAACGTCCTGACTTTC. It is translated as CASSHDYSGANVLTF.